This entry features one T cell receptor beta chain sequence. What it binds is unknown. These data are taken from a study of cytomegalovirus exposure and HLA in healthy donors. Study-level findings and limits: A later analysis linked a missense DCLRE1C variant to TCR beta V- and J-gene trimming.

Amplification used 60 Vbeta primers and 13 Jbeta primers. The data were produced by immunoSEQ multiplex PCR, yet TCRdb's version contains in-frame clones alone and is incomplete. The table records about 140,000 clones, roughly 80% of them present only once. CDR3 length equals 13 residues. Per the germline V gene, CDR1 is MNHEY and CDR2 is SMNVEV (reference sequence). The V gene end was trimmed by 5 bases and the J gene end by 6 bases; junction bases not matched to a gene: 4. The TCR comes from a man aged 25-40 years in good health and CMV-seronegative. The sample taken for sequencing was PBMCs. The rearrangement uses TRBV27 and TRBJ2-1; 7 bases are a match to TRBD2. The CDR3 reads CASSSGISNEQFF. CDR3 coding DNA: TGTGCCAGCAGTAGCGGGATATCCAATGAGCAGTTCTTC.